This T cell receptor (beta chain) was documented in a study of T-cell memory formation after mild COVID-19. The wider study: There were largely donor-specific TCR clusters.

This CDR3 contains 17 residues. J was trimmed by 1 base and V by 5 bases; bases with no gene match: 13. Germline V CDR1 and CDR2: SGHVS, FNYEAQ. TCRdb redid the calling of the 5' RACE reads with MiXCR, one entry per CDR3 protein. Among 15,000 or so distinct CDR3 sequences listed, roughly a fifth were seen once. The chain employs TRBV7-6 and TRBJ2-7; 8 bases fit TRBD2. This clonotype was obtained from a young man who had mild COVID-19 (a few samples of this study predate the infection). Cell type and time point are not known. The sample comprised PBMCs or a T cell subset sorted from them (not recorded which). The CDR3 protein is CASSPWASGQLSYEQYF. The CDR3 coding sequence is TGTGCCAGCAGCCCCTGGGCTAGCGGGCAACTATCCTACGAGCAGTACTTC.